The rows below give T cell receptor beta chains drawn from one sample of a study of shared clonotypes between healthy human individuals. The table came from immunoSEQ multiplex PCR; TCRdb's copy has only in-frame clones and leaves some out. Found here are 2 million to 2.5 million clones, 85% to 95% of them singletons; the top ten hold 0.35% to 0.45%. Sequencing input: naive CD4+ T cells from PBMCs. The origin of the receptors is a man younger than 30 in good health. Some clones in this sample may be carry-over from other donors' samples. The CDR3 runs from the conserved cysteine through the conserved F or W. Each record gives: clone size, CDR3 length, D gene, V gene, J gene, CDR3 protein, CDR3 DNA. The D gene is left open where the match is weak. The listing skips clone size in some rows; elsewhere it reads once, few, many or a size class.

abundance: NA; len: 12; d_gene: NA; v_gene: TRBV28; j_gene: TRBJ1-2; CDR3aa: CASSFRNYGYTF; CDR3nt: TGTGCCAGCAGTTTTCGGAACTATGGCTACACCTTC
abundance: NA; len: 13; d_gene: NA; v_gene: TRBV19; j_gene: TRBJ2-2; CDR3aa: CASNQAYGGELFF; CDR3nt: TGTGCCTCCAACCAGGCATACGGCGGGGAGCTGTTTTTT
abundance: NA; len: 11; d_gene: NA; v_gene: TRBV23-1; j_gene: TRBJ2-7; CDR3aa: CASSQIREQYF; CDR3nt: TGCGCCAGCAGTCAAATCCGAGAGCAGTACTTC
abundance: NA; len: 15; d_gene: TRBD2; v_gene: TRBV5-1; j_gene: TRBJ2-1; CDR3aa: CASRLAGVTYNEQFF; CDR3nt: TGCGCCAGCAGACTAGCGGGAGTAACCTACAATGAGCAGTTCTTC
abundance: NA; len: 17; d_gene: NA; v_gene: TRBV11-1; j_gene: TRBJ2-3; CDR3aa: CASTRGSGGISTDTQYF; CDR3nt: TGTGCCAGCACCCGGGGTTCGGGGGGCATTAGTACAGATACGCAGTATTTT
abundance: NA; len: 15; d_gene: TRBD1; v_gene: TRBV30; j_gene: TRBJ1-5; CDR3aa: CAWSRGTGGNQPQHF; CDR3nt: TGTGCCTGGAGTCGAGGGACAGGGGGCAATCAGCCCCAGCATTTT
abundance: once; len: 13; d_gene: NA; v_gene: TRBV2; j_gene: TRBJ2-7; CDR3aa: CASARGLGNEQYF; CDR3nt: TGTGCCAGCGCGCGGGGGCTCGGGAACGAGCAGTACTTC
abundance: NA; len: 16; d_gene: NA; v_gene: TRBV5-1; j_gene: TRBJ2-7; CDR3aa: CASSPSFSSSSYEQYF; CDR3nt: TGCGCCAGCAGCCCTTCCTTTTCCTCTAGCTCCTACGAGCAGTACTTC
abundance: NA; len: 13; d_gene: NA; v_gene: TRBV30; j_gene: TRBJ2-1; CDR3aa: CAWSPGNGNEQFF; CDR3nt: TGTGCCTGGAGCCCCGGAAACGGCAATGAGCAGTTCTTC
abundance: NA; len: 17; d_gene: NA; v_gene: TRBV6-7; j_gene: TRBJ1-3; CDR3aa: CASSYSKGGISGNTIYF; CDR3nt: TGTGCCAGCAGTTACTCGAAAGGGGGGATCTCTGGAAACACCATATATTTT
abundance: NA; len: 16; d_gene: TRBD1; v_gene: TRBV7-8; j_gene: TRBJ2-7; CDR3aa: CASSLPGTVSFYEQYF; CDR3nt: TGTGCCAGCAGCCTACCAGGGACAGTTTCCTTCTACGAGCAGTACTTC
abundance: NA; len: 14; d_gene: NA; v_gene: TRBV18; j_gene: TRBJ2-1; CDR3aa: CASSPLGAGNEQFF; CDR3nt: TGTGCCAGCTCACCACTGGGGGCGGGAAATGAGCAGTTCTTC
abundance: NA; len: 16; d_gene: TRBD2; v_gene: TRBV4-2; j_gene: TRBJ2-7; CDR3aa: CASSLSLGGSSYEQYF; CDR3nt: TGTGCCAGCAGCCTTAGTCTGGGGGGGAGCTCCTACGAGCAGTACTTC
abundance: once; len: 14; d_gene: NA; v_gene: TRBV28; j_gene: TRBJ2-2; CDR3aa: CATVDRRNTGELFF; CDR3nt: TGTGCCACGGTTGACAGACGAAACACCGGGGAGCTGTTTTTT
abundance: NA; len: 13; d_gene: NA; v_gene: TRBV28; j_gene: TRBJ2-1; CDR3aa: CASSLRLAGEQFF; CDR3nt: TGTGCCAGCAGTTTAAGGCTAGCCGGTGAGCAGTTCTTC
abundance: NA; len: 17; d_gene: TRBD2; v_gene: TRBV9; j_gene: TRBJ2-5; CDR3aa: CASSATRRTSGQETQYF; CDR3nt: TGTGCCAGCAGCGCCACCCGGAGGACTAGCGGCCAAGAGACCCAGTACTTC
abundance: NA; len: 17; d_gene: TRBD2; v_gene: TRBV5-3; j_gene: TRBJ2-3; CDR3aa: CARSSRTSGSAADTQYF; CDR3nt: TGTGCCAGAAGCTCCCGGACTAGCGGGAGCGCCGCAGATACGCAGTATTTT
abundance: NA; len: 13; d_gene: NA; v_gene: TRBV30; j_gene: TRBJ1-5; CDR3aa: CAWSFGSNQPQHF; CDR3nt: TGTGCCTGGAGTTTTGGGAGCAATCAGCCCCAGCATTTT
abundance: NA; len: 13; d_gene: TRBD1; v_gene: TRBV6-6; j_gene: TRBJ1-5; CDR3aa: CASRGQNNQPQHF; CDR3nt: TGTGCCAGCCGGGGACAGAACAATCAGCCCCAGCATTTT
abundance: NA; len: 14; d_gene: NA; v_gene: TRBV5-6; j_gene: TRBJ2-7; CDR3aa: CASSLDTGSYEQYF; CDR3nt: TGTGCCAGCAGCTTGGATACGGGCTCCTACGAGCAGTACTTC
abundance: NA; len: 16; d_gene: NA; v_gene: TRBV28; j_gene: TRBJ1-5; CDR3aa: CASSLVSYGKEGPQHF; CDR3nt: TGTGCCAGCAGTTTAGTGTCGTATGGAAAAGAGGGGCCCCAGCATTTT
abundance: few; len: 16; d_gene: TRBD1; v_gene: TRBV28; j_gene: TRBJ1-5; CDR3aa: CASSSYPGTGESAQHF; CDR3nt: TGTGCCAGCAGTTCATATCCCGGGACAGGGGAATCAGCCCAGCATTTT
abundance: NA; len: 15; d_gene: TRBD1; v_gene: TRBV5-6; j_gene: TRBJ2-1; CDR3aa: CASSIYGRGQGEQFF; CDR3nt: TGTGCCAGCAGTATATATGGCAGGGGGCAGGGTGAGCAGTTCTTC
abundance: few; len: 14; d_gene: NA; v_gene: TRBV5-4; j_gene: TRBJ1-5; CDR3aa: CASSLGGGNQPQHF; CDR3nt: TGTGCCAGCAGCTTGGGTGGAGGGAATCAGCCCCAGCATTTT
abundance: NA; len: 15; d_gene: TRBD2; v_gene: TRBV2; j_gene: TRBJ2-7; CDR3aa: CASSGASGISYEQYF; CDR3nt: TGTGCCAGTTCAGGGGCTAGCGGGATTTCCTACGAGCAGTACTTC
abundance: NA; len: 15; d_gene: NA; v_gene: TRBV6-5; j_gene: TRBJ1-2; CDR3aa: CASSLGAQANYGYTF; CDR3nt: TGTGCCAGCAGTTTAGGGGCGCAAGCTAACTATGGCTACACCTTC
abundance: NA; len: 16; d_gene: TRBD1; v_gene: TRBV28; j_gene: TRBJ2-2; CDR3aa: CATRPYRGRDTGELFF; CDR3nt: TGTGCCACAAGACCTTACAGGGGGCGGGACACCGGGGAGCTGTTTTTT
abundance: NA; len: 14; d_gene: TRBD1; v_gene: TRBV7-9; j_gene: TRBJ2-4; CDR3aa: CASSLAGTENIQYF; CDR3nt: TGTGCCAGCAGCTTGGCAGGGACAGAGAACATTCAGTACTTC
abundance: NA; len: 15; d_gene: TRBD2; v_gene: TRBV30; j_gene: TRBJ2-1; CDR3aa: CAWRRRTSGRNEQFF; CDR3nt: TGTGCCTGGAGAAGACGGACTAGCGGGAGGAATGAGCAGTTCTTC
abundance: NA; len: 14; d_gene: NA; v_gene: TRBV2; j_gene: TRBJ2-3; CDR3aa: CASSVGSGTDTQYF; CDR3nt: TGTGCCAGCAGTGTGGGGTCGGGCACAGATACGCAGTATTTT
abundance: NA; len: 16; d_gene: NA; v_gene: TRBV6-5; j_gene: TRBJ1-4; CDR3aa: CASSYGRAPGDEKLFF; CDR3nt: TGTGCCAGCAGTTACGGCAGGGCGCCCGGGGATGAAAAACTGTTTTTT
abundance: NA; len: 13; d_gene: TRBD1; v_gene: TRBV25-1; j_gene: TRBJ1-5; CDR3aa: CASRGQGNQPQHF; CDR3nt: TGTGCCAGCAGGGGACAGGGCAATCAGCCCCAGCATTTT
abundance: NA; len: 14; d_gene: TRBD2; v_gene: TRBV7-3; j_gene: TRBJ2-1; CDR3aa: CASSLPSGTNEQFF; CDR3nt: TGTGCCAGCAGCTTGCCTAGCGGGACCAATGAGCAGTTCTTC
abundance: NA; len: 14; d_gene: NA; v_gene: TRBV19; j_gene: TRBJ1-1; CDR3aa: CASSTAPANTEAFF; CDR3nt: TGTGCCAGTAGTACGGCCCCCGCGAACACTGAAGCTTTCTTT
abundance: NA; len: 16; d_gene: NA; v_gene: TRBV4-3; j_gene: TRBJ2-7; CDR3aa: CASSQQPQGQGGEQYF; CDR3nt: TGCGCCAGCAGCCAGCAACCACAGGGTCAAGGGGGGGAGCAGTACTTC
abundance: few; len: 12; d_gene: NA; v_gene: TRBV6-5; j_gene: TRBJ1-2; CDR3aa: CASSSTLSGYTF; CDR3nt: TGTGCCAGCAGTAGCACCCTAAGTGGCTACACCTTC
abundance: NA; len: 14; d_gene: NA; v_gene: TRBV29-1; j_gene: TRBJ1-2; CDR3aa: CSGGDPGYNYGYTF; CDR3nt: TGCAGCGGAGGAGATCCAGGGTATAACTATGGCTACACCTTC
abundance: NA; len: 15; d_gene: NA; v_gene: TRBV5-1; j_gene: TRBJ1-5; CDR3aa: CASSQGDAGNQPQHF; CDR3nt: TGCGCCAGCAGCCAAGGGGACGCGGGGAATCAGCCCCAGCATTTT
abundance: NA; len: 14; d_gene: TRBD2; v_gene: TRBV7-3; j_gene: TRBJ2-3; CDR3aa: CASSLGLAGDTQYF; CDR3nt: TGTGCCAGCAGCCTCGGCCTAGCGGGAGATACGCAGTATTTT
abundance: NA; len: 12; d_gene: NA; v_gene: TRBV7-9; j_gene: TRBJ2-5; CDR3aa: CASSLRAETQYF; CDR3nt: TGTGCCAGCAGCTTAAGGGCGGAGACCCAGTACTTC
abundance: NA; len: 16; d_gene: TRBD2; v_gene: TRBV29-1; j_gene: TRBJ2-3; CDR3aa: CSVTDPTSGPTDTQYF; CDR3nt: TGCAGCGTTACCGACCCCACTAGCGGACCCACAGATACGCAGTATTTT
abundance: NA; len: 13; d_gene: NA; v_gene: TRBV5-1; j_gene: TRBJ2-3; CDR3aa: CASSSQVQDTQYF; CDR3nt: TGCGCCAGCAGTTCCCAGGTTCAAGATACGCAGTATTTT
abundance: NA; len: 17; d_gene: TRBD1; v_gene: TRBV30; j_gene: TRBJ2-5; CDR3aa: CAWSEGQGANIQETQYF; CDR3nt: TGTGCCTGGAGTGAAGGACAGGGGGCAAATATCCAAGAGACCCAGTACTTC
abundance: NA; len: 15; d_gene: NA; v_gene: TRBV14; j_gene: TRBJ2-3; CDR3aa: CASSLVGGMADTQYF; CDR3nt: TGTGCCAGCAGTTTGGTGGGAGGAATGGCAGATACGCAGTATTTT
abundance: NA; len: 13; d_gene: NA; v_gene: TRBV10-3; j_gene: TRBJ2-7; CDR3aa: CAIRPGSNYEQYF; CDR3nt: TGTGCCATCAGGCCGGGGTCAAACTACGAGCAGTACTTC
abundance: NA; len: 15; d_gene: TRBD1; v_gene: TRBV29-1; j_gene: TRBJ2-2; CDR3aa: CSGLTGQGFTGELFF; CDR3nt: TGCAGCGGTCTGACCGGACAGGGATTCACCGGGGAGCTGTTTTTT
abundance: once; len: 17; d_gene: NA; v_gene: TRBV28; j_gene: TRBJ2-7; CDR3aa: CASRKGRPPVLSYEQYF; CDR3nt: TGTGCCAGCAGGAAGGGACGGCCCCCAGTCCTCAGCTACGAGCAGTACTTC
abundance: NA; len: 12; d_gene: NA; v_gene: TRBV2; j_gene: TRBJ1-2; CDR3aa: CASRDSLRGYTF; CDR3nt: TGTGCCAGCAGGGACAGTCTGAGAGGCTACACCTTC
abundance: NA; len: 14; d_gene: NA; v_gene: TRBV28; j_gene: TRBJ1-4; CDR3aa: CASSLSTLGGKLFF; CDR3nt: TGTGCCAGCAGTTTATCGACCCTGGGGGGAAAACTGTTTTTT
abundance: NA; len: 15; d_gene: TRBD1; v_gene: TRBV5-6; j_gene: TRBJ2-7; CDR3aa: CASSLGQGLNYEQYF; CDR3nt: TGTGCCAGCAGCTTGGGACAGGGGCTGAACTACGAGCAGTACTTC
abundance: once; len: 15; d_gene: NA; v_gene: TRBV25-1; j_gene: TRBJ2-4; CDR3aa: CASSEYRQEKNIQYF; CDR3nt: TGTGCCAGCAGTGAATATAGACAGGAAAAAAACATTCAGTACTTC